This TCR beta chain originates from a study of shared clonotypes between healthy human individuals. Study in general: Donors, aged 18 to 49, were a couple of women and a few men.

The CDR3 runs 16 residues. Germline V lookup: CDR1 SGHRS, CDR2 YFSETQ. V was pared by 2 bases and J by 2 bases, with 16 bases between. Clones were sequenced by immunoSEQ multiplex PCR, and TCRdb holds only the in-frame ones, with some missing. The repertoire holds a few hundred thousand clones, almost 97% seen once, with 0.057% in the top ten. The receptor was derived from a woman between 25 and 40 years old in good health. Input material: naive CD4+ T cells sorted from blood. The subset is: CD45RA+ positively selected. The chain has TRBV5-1 and TRBJ1-1, with a weak D call TRBD1 (6 bases). For the CDR3, the DNA is TGCGCCAGCAGCTTACAGGGTGGGCGGGGAAACACTGAAGCTTTCTTT. Translation: CASSLQGGRGNTEAFF.